A selection of T cell receptor beta chains follows, all from one sample in a study of T cells in Graves' hyperthyroidism and ophthalmopathy. TCRdb re-called the multiplex PCR reads with MiXCR, one entry per CDR3 protein. This table holds about 640,000 distinct CDR3 sequences, roughly 20% found once. Sequenced material: blood. The receptors originated from a man younger than 45 with Graves' ophthalmopathy. CDR3s include the opening cysteine and the closing phenylalanine or tryptophan. D genes are given only for firm matches. Clone size appears in some rows only: once, few, many, or a class for an expanded clone.

D gene,V gene,clone size,J gene,CDR3 DNA,CDR3 protein
TRBD1,TRBV13,few,TRBJ1-3,TGTGCCAGCAGCTTAGCCCGGGACAGGGGATCGTCTGGAAACACCATATATTTT,CASSLARDRGSSGNTIYF
TRBD2,TRBV11-2,-,TRBJ2-2,TGTGCCAGCAGCTTAGATGGACTAGCGGGAGGCACCGGGGAGCTGTTTTTT,CASSLDGLAGGTGELFF
-,TRBV7-2,many,TRBJ2-7,TGTGCCAGCAGCTTAGTGGCAGGGTGGGCTAACGAGCAGTACTTC,CASSLVAGWANEQYF
TRBD2,TRBV6-2/TRBV6-3,many,TRBJ2-1,TGTGCCAGCAGTTACGCATTTAGCGGGAGCTCCTACAATGAGCAGTTCTTC,CASSYAFSGSSYNEQFF
TRBD1,TRBV11-3,many,TRBJ2-3,TGTGCCAGCAGCCCGGGACAGACGAACACAGATACGCAGTATTTT,CASSPGQTNTDTQYF
TRBD2,TRBV4-1,few,TRBJ2-7,TGCGCCAGCAGCCAAGTACCCCGCGGGAGCTCCTACGAGCAGTACTTC,CASSQVPRGSSYEQYF
TRBD1,TRBV14,-,TRBJ1-6,TGTGCCAGCAGCCTAAACCGGGACAGTCTTAATTCACCCCTCCACTTT,CASSLNRDSLNSPLHF
-,TRBV6-5,-,TRBJ2-7,TGTGCCAGCAGTTACTCGGCGGTCTCTAGCTCCTACGAGCAGTACTTC,CASSYSAVSSSYEQYF
TRBD1,TRBV7-6,few,TRBJ2-1,TGTGCCAGCAGCTTAGCGCAAGTCTCGGGACAGAACTCCAAGCAGTTCTTC,CASSLAQVSGQNSKQFF
-,TRBV4-1,few,TRBJ2-7,TGCGCCAGCAGCCAAGAGAGAGGGACCCCAAACTACGAGCAGTACTTC,CASSQERGTPNYEQYF
TRBD1,TRBV20-1,few,TRBJ2-3,TGCAGTGCTAGACAGGGGGCGCCCGATACGCAGTATTTT,CSARQGAPDTQYF
TRBD1,TRBV18,-,TRBJ2-4,TGTGCCAGCTCACCACAAGGACAGGGTACCAAAAACATTCAGTACTTC,CASSPQGQGTKNIQYF
TRBD1,TRBV6-2/TRBV6-3,-,TRBJ2-7,TGTGCCAGCAGTTACGCCCAGGGACAGCGCTCCTACGAGCAGTACTTC,CASSYAQGQRSYEQYF
-,TRBV6-1,-,TRBJ2-4,TGTGCCAGCAGCCCTGGGTTCGTCGCCAAAAACATTCAGTACTTC,CASSPGFVAKNIQYF
TRBD1,TRBV28,-,TRBJ1-3,TGTGCCAGCAGTTGGCAGGGGGCGAGCGGAAACACCATATATTTT,CASSWQGASGNTIYF
-,TRBV5-1,-,TRBJ2-1,TGCGCCAGCAGCTTGGCGTACAGGGTTTCTGAGCAGTTCTTC,CASSLAYRVSEQFF
TRBD1,TRBV27,many,TRBJ2-7,TGTGCCAGCAGTTCTCCCCGGACAGGTGGCTACGAGCAGTACTTC,CASSSPRTGGYEQYF
-,TRBV30,few,TRBJ1-4,TGTGCCTGTACGACTTACCTGTCCAGGGAAAAACTGTTTTTT,CACTTYLSREKLFF
TRBD2,TRBV5-1,few,TRBJ2-7,TGCGCCAGCAGTTTTCTCCCGGGACTAGCGGTAAGGCAGTACTTC,CASSFLPGLAVRQYF
TRBD1,TRBV6-1,many,TRBJ1-2,TGTGCCAGCAGTGAAGTTGCATATACCGGGACAGACGATAACTATGGCTACACCTTC,CASSEVAYTGTDDNYGYTF
-,TRBV20-1,-,TRBJ2-1,TGCGGTGCTTTCCAGGGGGGCTCTAGCTCCTACAATGAGCAGTTCTTC,CGAFQGGSSSYNEQFF
-,TRBV30,few,TRBJ2-3,TGTGCCTGGATGACTAGCACAGATACGCAGTATTTT,CAWMTSTDTQYF
-,TRBV11-2,-,TRBJ2-3,TGTGCCAGCAGCTTAGATCCGGGTTCTCCTGATACGCAGTATTTT,CASSLDPGSPDTQYF
TRBD2,TRBV27,few,TRBJ2-7,TGTGCCAGCAGTTTATCGCGGGGACTAGCATCCTACGAGCAGTACTTC,CASSLSRGLASYEQYF
-,TRBV19,few,TRBJ2-7,TGTGCCAGTAGTATGAGGGGCGCATTCTACGAGCAGTACTTC,CASSMRGAFYEQYF
-,TRBV20-1,-,TRBJ2-3,TGCAGTGCGCAGCTCGGACAGTCGTACACAGATACGCAGTATTTT,CSAQLGQSYTDTQYF
-,TRBV7-3,-,TRBJ2-2,TGTGCCAGCAGCTCCCAAGGGGCAGGCGGGGAGCTGTTTTTT,CASSSQGAGGELFF
TRBD2,TRBV29-1,few,TRBJ2-7,TGCAGCGCCCGGGCGGGGACTAAGAGCGAGCAGTACTTC,CSARAGTKSEQYF
TRBD1,TRBV11-3,many,TRBJ2-7,TGTGCCAGCAGCGCACAGGGGGGACAGGGTTACTTC,CASSAQGGQGYF
-,TRBV4-1,-,TRBJ2-4,TGCGCCAGCAGCCAAGCCCTCTGGGACATTCAGTACTTC,CASSQALWDIQYF
TRBD1,TRBV2,few,TRBJ2-5,TGTGCCAGCAAAGGGACAGCGGAGAGAGAGACCCAGTACTTC,CASKGTAERETQYF
-,TRBV11-2,many,TRBJ2-7,TGTGCCAGCAGCTTAGGGCAGGGGATGTTCGAGCAGTACTTC,CASSLGQGMFEQYF
-,TRBV20-1,-,TRBJ1-6,TGCAGTGCTCCACAGTTTATCTCCTATAATTCACCCCTCCACTTT,CSAPQFISYNSPLHF
-,TRBV27,many,TRBJ1-1,TGTGCCAGCGGAGGGGTAGGGACTGAAGCTTTCTTT,CASGGVGTEAFF
-,TRBV6-2/TRBV6-3,-,TRBJ2-5,TGTGCCAGCAGTTACGAGAAGGGAACGGGGCAAGAGACCCAGTACTTC,CASSYEKGTGQETQYF
-,TRBV28,many,TRBJ2-7,TGTGCCAGCAGTCCGACTATCCTCGAGCAGTACTTC,CASSPTILEQYF
TRBD2,TRBV6-2/TRBV6-3,-,TRBJ2-3,TGTGCCAGCAGTTACTCCGCGAAAACCTCTAGCGGGAGCCCGTTTCTTACGCAGTATTTT,CASSYSAKTSSGSPFLTQYF
-,TRBV29-1,-,TRBJ2-3,TGCAGCGTTGAAGAAGGGTTAGGTAGCACAGATACGCAGTATTTT,CSVEEGLGSTDTQYF
-,TRBV3-1,-,TRBJ1-2,TGTGCCAGCAGCCAAGACGAAACAGTCTTTGGCTACACCTTC,CASSQDETVFGYTF
-,TRBV7-9,-,TRBJ2-7,TGTGCCAGCAGCTTGGAGATTAGAGACGAGCAGTACTTC,CASSLEIRDEQYF
-,TRBV7-2,-,TRBJ2-1,TGTGCCAGCAGCTTTTCACTCGATGAGCAGTTCTTC,CASSFSLDEQFF
-,TRBV19,-,TRBJ1-2,TGTGCCAGTAGTATAGGGCAGGGGCCGGGCTATGGCTACACCTTC,CASSIGQGPGYGYTF
TRBD2,TRBV6-5,few,TRBJ2-3,TGTGCCAGCAGTTCCAGCGTTGTGCTAGCGGACACAGATACGCAGTATTTT,CASSSSVVLADTDTQYF
-,TRBV11-2,few,TRBJ2-3,TGTGCCAGCAGCTTCCCCCGTGCTAGCACAGATACGCAGTATTTT,CASSFPRASTDTQYF
-,TRBV2,few,TRBJ2-1,TGTGCCAGCAGTGAAGGTACGCAGGACAGCTCCTACAATGAGCAGTTCTTC,CASSEGTQDSSYNEQFF
TRBD2,TRBV6-5,many,TRBJ2-5,TGTGCCAGCAGTTACTCGTTTCTAGCGGGAGTGGAGACCCAGTACTTC,CASSYSFLAGVETQYF
-,TRBV7-2,-,TRBJ2-1,TGTGCCAGCAGCAAAACTAGCCCCTCCTACAATGAGCAGTTCTTC,CASSKTSPSYNEQFF
-,TRBV20-1,many,TRBJ2-3,TGCAGTGCTAGAGGTTCAGGCCGCCGCACAGATACGCAGTATTTT,CSARGSGRRTDTQYF
-,TRBV19,-,TRBJ2-1,TGTGCCAGTCGCCGCGATAGAATCCCCCTAAATGAGCAGTTCTTC,CASRRDRIPLNEQFF
-,TRBV6-2/TRBV6-3,-,TRBJ2-2,TGTGCCAGCAGTTACTCGAGTCCCAGGGCAAACACCGGGGAGCTGTTTTTT,CASSYSSPRANTGELFF
TRBD2,TRBV29-1,-,TRBJ2-1,TGCAGCGTTGAGACTAGCGTTTACAATGAGCAGTTCTTC,CSVETSVYNEQFF
TRBD1,TRBV7-2,many,TRBJ1-5,TGTGCCAGCAGCACAGACAGGGACGATCAGCCCCAGCATTTT,CASSTDRDDQPQHF
-,TRBV6-2/TRBV6-3,many,TRBJ2-7,TGTGCCAGCAGTTACGGCCGGGTGATCAACGAGCAGTACTTC,CASSYGRVINEQYF
-,TRBV9,few,TRBJ2-1,TGTGCCAGCAGCGTTGAAGACAATGAGCAGTTCTTC,CASSVEDNEQFF